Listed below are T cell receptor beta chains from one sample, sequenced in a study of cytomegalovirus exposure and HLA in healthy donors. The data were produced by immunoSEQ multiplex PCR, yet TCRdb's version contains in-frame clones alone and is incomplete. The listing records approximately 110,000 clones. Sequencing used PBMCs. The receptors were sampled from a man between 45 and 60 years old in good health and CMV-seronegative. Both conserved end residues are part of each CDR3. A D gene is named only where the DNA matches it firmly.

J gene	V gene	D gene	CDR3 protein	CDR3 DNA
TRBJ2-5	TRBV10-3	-	CAISEPRGAGAVPETQYF	TGTGCCATCAGTGAGCCCCGTGGGGCGGGGGCTGTACCGGAGACCCAGTACTTC
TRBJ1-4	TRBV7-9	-	CASSLEDRTGKLFF	TGTGCCAGCAGCTTAGAAGACAGGACTGGAAAACTGTTTTTT
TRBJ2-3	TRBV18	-	CASSPVLNTDTQYF	TGTGCCAGCTCCCCGGTCTTGAACACAGATACGCAGTATTTT
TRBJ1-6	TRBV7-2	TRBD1	CASSILTGNSPLHF	TGTGCCAGCAGCATATTGACAGGGAACTCACCCCTCCACTTT
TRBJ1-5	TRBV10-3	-	CVGRESNQPQHF	TGTGTGGGGCGGGAGAGCAATCAGCCCCAGCATTTT
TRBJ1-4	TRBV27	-	CASSPRRIRNEKLFF	TGTGCCAGCAGTCCCCGCAGGATAAGGAATGAAAAACTGTTTTTT
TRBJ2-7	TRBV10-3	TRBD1	CAISVTGADEEQYF	TGTGCCATCAGTGTGACAGGGGCCGATGAGGAGCAGTACTTC
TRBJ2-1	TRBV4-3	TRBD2	CASSPSSGRPPEQFF	TGCGCCAGCAGCCCATCTAGCGGGAGGCCTCCCGAGCAGTTCTTC
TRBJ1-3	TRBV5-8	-	CASSLVATIYF	TGTGCCAGCAGCTTGGTGGCCACCATATATTTT
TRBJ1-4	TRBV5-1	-	CASSLQDNEKLFF	TGCGCCAGCAGCTTACAGGATAATGAAAAACTGTTTTTT
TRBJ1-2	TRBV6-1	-	CASSEAGRDGYTF	TGTGCCAGCAGTGAGGCGGGGAGGGACGGCTACACCTTC
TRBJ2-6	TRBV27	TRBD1	CASSPRTGQGGANVLTF	TGTGCCAGCAGTCCCCGGACAGGGCAGGGTGGGGCCAACGTCCTGACTTTC
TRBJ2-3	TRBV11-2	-	CASSLNRGSSTDTQYF	TGTGCCAGCAGCTTAAATAGGGGCTCTAGCACAGATACGCAGTATTTT